This entry lists 17 T cell receptor beta chains sequenced from one sample in a study of T cell repertoires in cytomegalovirus infection. TCRdb itself ran the reads through MiXCR, one entry per CDR3 protein. The sample carries roughly 500,000 distinct CDR3 sequences, around 30% recorded once. Their recognized antigens are unknown. The sample was cultured PBMCs, taken from culture after CMV antigen stimulation. The receptors were gathered from a human donor in good health (CMV status not recorded). Some clones in this sample may be carry-over from other donors' samples.

The CDR3 reads CASSGRYEKLFF. The CDR3 DNA is TGTGCCAGCAGCGGGCGATACGAAAAACTGTTTTTT. This sequence joins TRBV7-2 and TRBJ1-4, with no clear D. V lost 5 bases to trimming and J lost 8 bases, with 9 bases between them. Germline V CDR1 and CDR2: SGHTA, FQGNSA. The CDR3 length is 12 residues.

This clonotype was recorded a few times. The rearrangement links TRBV25-1 to TRBJ1-2; unclear D gene. Germline V gene sequence: CDR1 MGHDK, CDR2 SYGVNS. Trimming pared 1 base from V and 3 bases from J, leaving 6 bases between. The CDR3 contains 13 residues. The CDR3 DNA is TGTGCCAGCAGTGAATCTAGATACTATGGCTACACCTTC. Protein product: CASSESRYYGYTF.

In this sample, this clonotype turned up a few times. The chain employs TRBV7-2 and TRBJ1-4; D call uncertain. Germline CDR1 and CDR2: SGHTA and FQGNSA. This CDR3 spans 14 amino acids. V was pared by 6 bases and J by 3 bases, with 11 bases between. CDR3 bases: TGTGCCAGCAGTCAGGACGGAGCTAATGAAAAACTGTTTTTT. Translating gives CASSQDGANEKLFF.

The table lists this clonotype with many counts. This chain uses TRBV7-2 with TRBJ1-6, with D hard to call. Trimming removed 5 bases from V and 4 bases from J, with 12 bases in between. This CDR3 comprises 15 residues. Germline V gene data show CDR1 as SGHTA and CDR2 as FQGNSA. The CDR3 loop is CASSRGRSYNSPLHF. The CDR3 DNA follows: TGTGCCAGCAGCCGTGGACGGTCTTATAATTCACCCCTCCACTTT.

In nucleotides, the CDR3 is TGTGCCAGCAGCTCCCAGACAGGGGACGGCTACACCTTC. This encodes CASSSQTGDGYTF. This chain connects TRBV7-8 to TRBJ1-2; TRBD1 aligns across 8 bases. Losses at the gene ends were 4 bases for V and 8 bases for J; bases not matched to a gene: 6. The CDR3 has 13 residues. Germline CDR1 reads SGHVS; CDR2 reads FQNEAQ.

The chain has TRBV10-3 and TRBJ2-3; TRBD2 matches 11 bases. The trim removed 10 bases at V and 6 bases at J, leaving 9 bases unmatched. The germline V gene has CDR1 ENHRY and CDR2 SYGVKD. This CDR3 is built from 14 residues. The CDR3 loop is CATLAGGPGDTQYF. In nucleotides, the CDR3 is TGTGCCACGTTAGCGGGAGGGCCTGGTGATACGCAGTATTTT.

The V call is TRBV6-1, the J call TRBJ2-7; 8 bases are shared with TRBD2. Germline V gene data show CDR1 as MNHNS and CDR2 as SASEGT. V shed 0 bases, J shed 0 bases, and the junction held 7 bases outside the gene matches. There are 17 residues in the CDR3. In DNA, the CDR3 is TGTGCCAGCAGTGAAGCCGTCCTAGCGGGTAGCTCCTACGAGCAGTACGTC. Translation: CASSEAVLAGSSYEQYV.

This clonotype appeared once. The rearrangement joins TRBV12-3 or TRBV12-4 to TRBJ2-1; D is perhaps TRBD1 or TRBD2 (5 bases each). This CDR3 region has 15 residues. V lost 7 bases to trimming and J lost 3 bases, with 16 bases between them. This chain's CDR3 is CASTRQRSGYNEQFF. CDR3 nucleotide sequence: TGTGCCAGCACCCGACAGCGGAGCGGCTACAATGAGCAGTTCTTC.

The chain has TRBV2 and TRBJ1-4; unclear D gene. Germline-derived CDR1 and CDR2 are SNHLY and FYNNEI. This CDR3 is 14 amino acids long. Trimming pared 2 bases from V and 8 bases from J, leaving 12 bases between. The CDR3 DNA reads as TGTGCCAGCAGTGAATGGGCCCCGGAGGAAAAACTGTTTTTT. Translating it yields CASSEWAPEEKLFF.

This clonotype was counted a few times. The chain couples TRBV7-2 to TRBJ2-7; D is unresolved. Germline V gene sequence: CDR1 SGHTA, CDR2 FQGNSA. V lost 5 bases and J lost 5, with 16 bases in between. The CDR3 is made up of 14 amino acids. CDR3 nucleotides: TGTGCCAGCAGCCCACAAGCAGCGTTGGACGAGCAGTACTTC. Its translation is CASSPQAALDEQYF. The variable domain in full, completed from reference TRBV7-2 and TRBJ2-7, reads GAGVSQSPSNKVTEKGKDVELRCDPISGHTALYWYRQSLGQGLEFLIYFQGNSAPDKSGLPSDRFSAERTGGSVSTLTIQRTQQEDSAVYLCASSPQAALDEQYFGPGTRLTVT.

The chain couples TRBV15 to TRBJ2-1; 8 bases map to TRBD2. The V segment lost 8 bases and the J segment 1 base; nucleotides outside the gene matches: 7. Germline V gives CDR1 LNHNV, CDR2 YYDKDF (reference sequence). The CDR3 spans 15 residues. As DNA, the CDR3 is TGTGCCACCCTTCTTGCGGGAGGATCCTACAATGAGCAGTTCTTC. This sequence encodes CATLLAGGSYNEQFF. The entire variable domain, with the rest obtained from reference TRBV15 and TRBJ2-1, is as follows: DAMVIQNPRYQVTQFGKPVTLSCSQTLNHNVMYWYQQKSSQAPKLLFHYYDKDFNNEADTPDNFQSRRPNTSFCFLDIRSPGLGDTAMYLCATLLAGGSYNEQFFGPGTRLTVL.

The J gene is TRBJ2-5, the V gene TRBV19; 11 bases are a match to TRBD2. Germline-derived CDR1 and CDR2 are LNHDA and SQIVND (reference sequence). V lost 1 base and J lost 5; bases outside the gene matches: 3. The CDR3 consists of 15 residues. The CDR3 spells CASSIVPSGRETQYF. For the CDR3, the DNA is TGTGCCAGTAGTATAGTACCTAGCGGGAGGGAGACCCAGTACTTC.

V gene TRBV4-2 combines with J gene TRBJ2-1; perhaps TRBD2 as D (6 bases). V lost 6 bases and J 7 bases, leaving 19 bases between the germline ends. Per the germline V gene, CDR1 is LGHNA and CDR2 is YNFKEQ. The CDR3 sequence is 15 residues long. The CDR3, as DNA: TGTGCCAGCAGAGGGGTGGTAGCGGACGAAAATGAGCAGTTCTTC. It translates to CASRGVVADENEQFF.

This clonotype occurred a few times. This chain connects TRBV28 to TRBJ2-7; 11 bases are shared with TRBD2. The CDR3 is 15 residues long. Germline CDR1 and CDR2: MDHEN and SYDVKM. Trimming took 6 bases from V and 0 from J; bases not matched to a gene: 4. The CDR3 bases are TGTGCCAGCAGCCCGACTAGCGGGGTCTCCTACGAGCAGTACTTC. Translating gives CASSPTSGVSYEQYF.

The chain joins TRBV6-8 to TRBJ2-1, with 9 bases lining up with TRBD1. V was pared by 6 bases and J by 7 bases, with 13 bases of the junction left unmatched. CDR1 and CDR2 from the germline V gene are MNHGY and SAAAGT. CDR3 length: 16 amino acids. The CDR3 spells CASSSPRDRVGNEQFF. The DNA of the CDR3 is TGTGCCAGCAGCTCCCCCCGGGACAGGGTAGGAAATGAGCAGTTCTTC.

This clonotype was seen only a few times. V is TRBV7-2 and J is TRBJ2-5; 9 positions match TRBD2. The V gene's germline CDR1 is SGHTA and CDR2 FQGNSA. V shed 1 base and J 6 bases; nucleotides not matched to a gene: 9. This CDR3 spans 16 amino acids. The chain's CDR3 is CASSLGISGSFKTQYF. CDR3 sequence (DNA): TGTGCCAGCAGCTTAGGAATTAGCGGGAGCTTTAAGACCCAGTACTTC.

This clonotype has more than one count but fewer than ten. CDR3 DNA: TGTGCCAGCAGCTTAGACTTCGTCTCTTCTGAAGCTTTCTTT. It encodes CASSLDFVSSEAFF. The J gene is TRBJ1-1, the V gene TRBV11-1; D gene ambiguous. CDR1 and CDR2 from the germline V gene are SGHAT and FQDESV (reference sequence). The CDR3 extends over 14 amino acids. V shed 1 base and J shed 6 bases, with 12 bases lying between them.